The source of this TCR beta chain is a study of OX40 agonist ivuxolimab in advanced cancers. Background on the whole study: The costimulatory receptor OX40 (CD134) was targeted by ivuxolimab, a fully human IgG2 agonistic monoclonal antibody. Intravenous ivuxolimab was administered to patients every 2 weeks at six dose levels: 0.01, 0.1, 0.3, 1.5, 3 and 10 mg/kg. Of the 52 patients in dose escalation, about 20 had hepatocellular carcinoma, some 15 had melanoma, 9 had renal cell carcinoma and 9 had head and neck cancer. The dose-escalation cohort was about 86% male with a mean age of roughly 62 years, ranging from roughly 20 to 80. Prior anti-PD-1, anti-PD-L1 or anti-CTLA-4 therapy was permitted, and approximately 40% of dose-escalation patients had received checkpoint inhibitors. Partial responses were achieved by three dose-escalation patients, of whom one had hepatocellular carcinoma and two had cutaneous melanoma. Peripheral TCRbeta sequencing aimed to test whether ivuxolimab altered TCR sequence diversity and caused clonal T-cell expansion. The paper reports the monotherapy dose-escalation portion (N of about 47 patients) of the phase I ivuxolimab trial. Paper-wide results and their limitations: In the 0.1-3.0 mg/kg groups, partial responders were among the patients with the lowest normalized peripheral clonal expansion, particularly in CD8+ T cells. On average, CD8+ T cells showed more expanded clones than CD4+ T cells after ivuxolimab. The antigen specificity of the peripheral T cells that underwent clonal expansion was not determined. At doses from 0.1 to 3.0 mg/kg, clonal expansion was seen in both CD4+ and CD8+ blood T cells between baseline and week 6. Low levels of normalized T-cell clonal expansion were also shown by some nonresponding patients.

The trial excluded patients who had a history of autoimmune disease or who were on systemic immunosuppression. In every dose cohort, peripheral blood was drawn for TCR sequencing at baseline, cycle 4 day 1, and cycle 7 day 1. Samples were obtained from an open-label, multicenter, first-in-human phase I dose-escalation trial of ivuxolimab. Adults with locally advanced or metastatic head and neck squamous cell, hepatocellular, melanoma or renal cell carcinoma were enrolled in the trial. Before TCR sequencing, CD4+ T cells and CD8+ T cells were sorted from peripheral blood as separate populations. Of note for this clone: Its antigen specificity is not known. There are no base qualities to consult, and no much larger clone falls within one base.

To sequence the TCRbeta CDR3 region, genomic DNA was isolated from the sorted cells. The immunoSEQ Assay was used for sequencing of TCRbeta CDR3 regions. This is the immuneACCESS table as TCRdb keeps it, with only in-frame sequences that have V and J called. A part of the clones is gone; compared with another copy, unresolved V genes explain less than half, and the rest is unexplained. The sample yields 65,000 to 95,000 clones; around 90% were counted once. The top ten constitute around 0.5% of the sample. Including the terminal cysteine and phenylalanine, the CDR3 comprises 13 residues. Only the CDR3 DNA is retained, 39 bases long and in frame from the first base. According to the germline V gene, CDR1 reads SGHRS and CDR2 reads YFSETQ. Trimming at the junction amounts to 0 bases on V and 8 bases on J, and the germline ends lie 9 bases apart.

The sample was CD4+ or CD8+ T cells sorted from blood, taken in a trial of the OX40 agonist ivuxolimab. In this chain, TRBV5-1 is recombined with TRBJ1-5; TRBD1 is a weak D gene call, 6 bases matching. This receptor was taken from an adult with an advanced solid tumor such as melanoma, head and neck, liver or kidney cancer. The DNA sequence follows: TGCGCCAGCAGCTTGGGTCGGACAGAGCCCCAGCATTTT. It codes for CASSLGRTEPQHF.